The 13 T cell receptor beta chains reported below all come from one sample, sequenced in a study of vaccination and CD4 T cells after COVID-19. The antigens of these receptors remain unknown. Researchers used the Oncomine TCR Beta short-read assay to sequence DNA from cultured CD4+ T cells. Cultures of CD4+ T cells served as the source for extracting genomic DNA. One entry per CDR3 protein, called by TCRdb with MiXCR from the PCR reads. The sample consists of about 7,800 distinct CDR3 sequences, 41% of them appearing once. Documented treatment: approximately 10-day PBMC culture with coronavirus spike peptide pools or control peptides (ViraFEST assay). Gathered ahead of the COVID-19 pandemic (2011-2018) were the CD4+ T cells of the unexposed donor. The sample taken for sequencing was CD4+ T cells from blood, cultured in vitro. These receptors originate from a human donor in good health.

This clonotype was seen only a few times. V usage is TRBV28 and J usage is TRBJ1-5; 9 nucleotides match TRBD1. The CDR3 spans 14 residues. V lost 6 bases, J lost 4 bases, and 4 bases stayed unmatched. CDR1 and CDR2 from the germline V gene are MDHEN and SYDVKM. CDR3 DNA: TGTGCCAGCAGCTCGACAGGGGGGAATCAGCCCCAGCATTTT. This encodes CASSSTGGNQPQHF.

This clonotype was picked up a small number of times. CDR3: CASSRDGGDTQYF. CDR3 nucleotides: TGTGCCAGCAGTAGAGACGGGGGAGATACGCAGTATTTT. The chain is built from TRBV7-9 and TRBJ2-3, with D perhaps matching TRBD2 (6 bases). The ends were cut back, 6 bases at V and 5 bases at J, with 12 bases in the middle. CDR3 length: 13 amino acids. CDR1 is SEHNR and CDR2 is FQNEAQ in the germline V gene (reference sequence).

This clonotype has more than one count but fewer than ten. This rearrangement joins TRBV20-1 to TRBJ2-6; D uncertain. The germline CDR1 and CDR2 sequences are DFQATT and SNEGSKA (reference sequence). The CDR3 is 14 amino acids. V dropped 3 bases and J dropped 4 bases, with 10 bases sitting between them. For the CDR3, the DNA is TGCAGTGCTAGGCACTTAAGAGGGGCCAACGTCCTGACTTTC. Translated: CSARHLRGANVLTF.

The CDR3 nucleotides read TGTGCCAGCGTTTATCGGACAGGGCAGATAGGCTACACCTTC. Its protein is CASVYRTGQIGYTF. The chain carries TRBV28 and TRBJ1-2; 8 positions agree with TRBD1. CDR3 length: 14 residues. V lost 8 bases, J lost 8 bases, and 13 bases stayed unmatched. Germline V CDR1 and CDR2: MDHEN, SYDVKM.

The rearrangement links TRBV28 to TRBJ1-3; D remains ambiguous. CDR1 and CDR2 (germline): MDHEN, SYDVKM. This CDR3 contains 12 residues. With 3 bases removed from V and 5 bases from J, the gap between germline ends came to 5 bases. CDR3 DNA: TGTGCCAGCAGTTTCGTCCGAAACACCATATATTTT. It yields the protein CASSFVRNTIYF.

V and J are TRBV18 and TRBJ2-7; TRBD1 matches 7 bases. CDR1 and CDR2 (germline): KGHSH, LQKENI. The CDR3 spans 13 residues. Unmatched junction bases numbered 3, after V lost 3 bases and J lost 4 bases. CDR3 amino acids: CASSPARGYEQYF. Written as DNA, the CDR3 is TGTGCCAGCTCACCGGCCAGGGGGTACGAGCAGTACTTC.

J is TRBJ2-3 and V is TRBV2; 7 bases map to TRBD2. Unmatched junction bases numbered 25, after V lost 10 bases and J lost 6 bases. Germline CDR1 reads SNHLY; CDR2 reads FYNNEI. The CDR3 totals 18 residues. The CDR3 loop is CATPRGASGAQGPDTQYF. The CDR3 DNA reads TGTGCCACTCCACGTGGGGCTAGCGGTGCTCAGGGTCCCGATACGCAGTATTTT.

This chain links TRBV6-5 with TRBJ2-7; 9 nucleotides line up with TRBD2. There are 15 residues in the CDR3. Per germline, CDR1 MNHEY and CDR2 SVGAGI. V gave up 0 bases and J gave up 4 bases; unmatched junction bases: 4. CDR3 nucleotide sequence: TGTGCCAGCAGTTACTCGTCTAGCGGGAAGTACGAGCAGTACTTC. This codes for CASSYSSSGKYEQYF.

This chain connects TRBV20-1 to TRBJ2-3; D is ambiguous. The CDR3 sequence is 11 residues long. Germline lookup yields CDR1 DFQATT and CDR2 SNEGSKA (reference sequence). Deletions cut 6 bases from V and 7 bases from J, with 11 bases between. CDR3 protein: CSASPGNTQYF. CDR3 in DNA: TGCAGTGCCAGCCCCGGAAATACGCAGTATTTT.

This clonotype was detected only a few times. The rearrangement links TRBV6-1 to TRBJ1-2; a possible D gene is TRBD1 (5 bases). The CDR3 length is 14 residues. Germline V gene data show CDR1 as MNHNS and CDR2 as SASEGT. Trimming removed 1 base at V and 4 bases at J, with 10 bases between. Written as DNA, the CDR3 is TGTGCCAGCAGTGAAGGCCAGGGAAGCTATGGCTACACCTTC. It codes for CASSEGQGSYGYTF.

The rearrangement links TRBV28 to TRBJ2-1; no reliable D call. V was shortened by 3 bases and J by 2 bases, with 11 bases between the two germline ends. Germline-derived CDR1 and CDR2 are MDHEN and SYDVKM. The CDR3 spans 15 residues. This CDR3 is CASSFSITAYNEQFF. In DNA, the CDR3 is TGTGCCAGCAGTTTCTCGATCACGGCCTACAATGAGCAGTTCTTC.

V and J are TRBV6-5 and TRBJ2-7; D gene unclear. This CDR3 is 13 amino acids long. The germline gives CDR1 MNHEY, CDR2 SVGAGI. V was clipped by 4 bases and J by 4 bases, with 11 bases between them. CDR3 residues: CASSCSGCYEQYF. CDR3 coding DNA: TGTGCCAGCAGTTGCTCTGGATGTTACGAGCAGTACTTC.

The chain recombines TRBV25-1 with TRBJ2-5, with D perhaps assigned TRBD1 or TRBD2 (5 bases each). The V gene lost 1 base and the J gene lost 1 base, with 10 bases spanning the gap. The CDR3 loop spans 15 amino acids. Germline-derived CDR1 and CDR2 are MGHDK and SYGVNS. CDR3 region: CASSEFRGAQETQYF. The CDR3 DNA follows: TGTGCCAGCAGTGAATTCAGAGGGGCCCAAGAGACCCAGTACTTC. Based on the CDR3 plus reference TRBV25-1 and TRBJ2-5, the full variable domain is EADIYQTPRYLVIGTGKKITLECSQTMGHDKMYWYQQDPGMELHLIHYSYGVNSTEKGDLSSESTVSRIRTEHFPLTLESARPSHTSQYLCASSEFRGAQETQYFGPGTRLLVL.